The TCR beta chain described here comes from a study of response to subunit inactivated influenza vaccine. Comments on this clonotype: Its specificity is unknown.

The CDR3 covers 16 residues. The germline V gene encodes CDR1 SGHRS and CDR2 YFSETQ. V was trimmed by 2 bases and J by 2 bases, leaving 16 bases between them. Findings and caveats of the study: The authors put forward the suggestion that each seasonal influenza vaccination may bring in only a limited number of new T cells.

TCRdb re-called the RT-PCR reads with MiXCR, one entry per CDR3 protein. The table records hundreds of thousands of distinct CDR3 sequences, about 25% of them present only once. This chain links TRBV5-1 with TRBJ2-5; no firm D call. The clonotype was recovered from a man between 45 and 60 years old who received an inactivated influenza vaccine. This specimen was CD4+ T cells sorted from PBMCs, taken roughly 5 days after vaccination. The CDR3 nucleotides are TGCGCCAGCAGCTTCAACTATGGGATAGGACAAGAGACCCAGTACTTC. It specifies CASSFNYGIGQETQYF.